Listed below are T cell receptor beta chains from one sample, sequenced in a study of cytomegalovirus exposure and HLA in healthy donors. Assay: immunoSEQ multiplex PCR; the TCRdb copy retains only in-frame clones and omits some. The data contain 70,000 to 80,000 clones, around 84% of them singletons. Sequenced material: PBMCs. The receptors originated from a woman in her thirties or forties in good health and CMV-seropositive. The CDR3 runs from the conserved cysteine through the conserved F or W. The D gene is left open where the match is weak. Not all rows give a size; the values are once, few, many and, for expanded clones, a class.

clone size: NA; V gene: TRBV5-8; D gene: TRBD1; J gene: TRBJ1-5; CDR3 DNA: TGTGCCAGCAGCTTCAATGTGGCGCAGGGGGGAGATCAGCCCCAGCATTTT; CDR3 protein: CASSFNVAQGGDQPQHF
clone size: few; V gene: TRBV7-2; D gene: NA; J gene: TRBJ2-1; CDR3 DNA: TGTGCCAGCAGCCCGATGCTCCGGGAGCAGTTCTTC; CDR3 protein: CASSPMLREQFF
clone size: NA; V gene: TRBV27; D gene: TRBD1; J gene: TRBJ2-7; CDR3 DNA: TGTGCCAGCAGAAGACAGGGCCAATACGAGCAGTACTTC; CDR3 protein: CASRRQGQYEQYF
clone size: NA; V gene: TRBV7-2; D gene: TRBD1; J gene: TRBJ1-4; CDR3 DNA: TGTGCCAGCAGCCCGCAGACAGGGGGCAATGAAAAACTGTTTTTT; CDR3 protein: CASSPQTGGNEKLFF
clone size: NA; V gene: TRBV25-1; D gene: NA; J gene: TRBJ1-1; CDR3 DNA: TGTGCCAGCAGTCATTCGGGACTCAACACTGAAGCTTTCTTT; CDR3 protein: CASSHSGLNTEAFF
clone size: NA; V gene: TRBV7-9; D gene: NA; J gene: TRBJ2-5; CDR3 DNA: TGTGCCAGCAGCTTAGGTGGGGGGTACCAAGAGACCCAGTACTTC; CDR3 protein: CASSLGGGYQETQYF
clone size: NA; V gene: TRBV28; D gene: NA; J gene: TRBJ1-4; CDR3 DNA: TGTGCCAGCAGCAGGGACAAAACTAATGAAAAACTGTTTTTT; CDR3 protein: CASSRDKTNEKLFF
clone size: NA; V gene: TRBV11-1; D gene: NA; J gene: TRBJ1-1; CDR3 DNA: TGTGCCAGCAGCTCCGGGGTAGGGAGGGGAGCTTTCTTT; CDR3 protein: CASSSGVGRGAFF
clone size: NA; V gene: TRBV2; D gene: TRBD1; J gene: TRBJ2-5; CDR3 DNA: TGTGCCAGCGCCGAGGGGACAGGGATGGAGACCCAGTACTTC; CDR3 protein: CASAEGTGMETQYF
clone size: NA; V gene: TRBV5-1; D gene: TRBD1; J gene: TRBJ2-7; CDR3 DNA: TGCGCCAGCAGCTTGAAATGGGGACAGGGGTTTTACGAGCAGTACTTC; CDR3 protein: CASSLKWGQGFYEQYF
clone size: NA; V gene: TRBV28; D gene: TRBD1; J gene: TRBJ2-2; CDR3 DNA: TGTGCCAGCACCTCGGGACAGGGACTGGCCGGGGAGCTGTTTTTT; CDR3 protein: CASTSGQGLAGELFF
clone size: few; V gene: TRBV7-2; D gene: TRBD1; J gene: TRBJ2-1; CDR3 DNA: TGTGCCAGCAGCGACCGGGACAGGGGCCTTAGCTCCTACAATGAGCAGTTCTTC; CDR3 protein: CASSDRDRGLSSYNEQFF
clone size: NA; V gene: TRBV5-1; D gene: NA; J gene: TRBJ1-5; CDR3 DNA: TGCGCCAGCAGCTGGGGGCCGATAAATAGCAATCAGCCCCAGCATTTT; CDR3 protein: CASSWGPINSNQPQHF
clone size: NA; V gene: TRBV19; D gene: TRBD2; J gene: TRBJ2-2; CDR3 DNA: TGTGCCAGTAGTCCGACTAGCGGGGGGAACGGGGAGCTGTTTTTT; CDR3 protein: CASSPTSGGNGELFF
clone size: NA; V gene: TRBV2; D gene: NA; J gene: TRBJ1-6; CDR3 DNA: TGTGCCAGCAGTGCCATGAGGGATTCACCCCTCCACTTT; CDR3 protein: CASSAMRDSPLHF
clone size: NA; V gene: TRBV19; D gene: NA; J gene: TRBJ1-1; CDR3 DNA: TGTGCCAGTAGACCACAGGGATCGACTGAAGCTTTCTTT; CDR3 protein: CASRPQGSTEAFF
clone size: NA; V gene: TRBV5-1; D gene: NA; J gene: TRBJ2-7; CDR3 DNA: TGCGCCAGCAGCGTTGGAGGCAGTAACTACGAGCAGTACTTC; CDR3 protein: CASSVGGSNYEQYF
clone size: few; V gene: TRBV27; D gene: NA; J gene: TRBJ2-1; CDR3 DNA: TGTGCCAGCAGTTTAGGAGGGAATGAGCAGTTCTTC; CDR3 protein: CASSLGGNEQFF
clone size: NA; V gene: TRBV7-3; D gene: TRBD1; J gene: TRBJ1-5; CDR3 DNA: TGTGCCAGCAGAAGAACAGGGGTTGATCAGCCCCAGCATTTT; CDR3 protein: CASRRTGVDQPQHF
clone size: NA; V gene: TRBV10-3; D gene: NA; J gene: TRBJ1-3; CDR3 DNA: TGTGCCATCAGTGCGAGACAGTCCTCTGGAAACACCATATATTTT; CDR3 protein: CAISARQSSGNTIYF
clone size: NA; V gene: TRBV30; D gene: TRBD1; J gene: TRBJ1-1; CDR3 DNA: TGTGCCTGGAGTTCTAGGGGCGGGACAGGGGGATATATGTCGGAAGCTTTCTTT; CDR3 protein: CAWSSRGGTGGYMSEAFF
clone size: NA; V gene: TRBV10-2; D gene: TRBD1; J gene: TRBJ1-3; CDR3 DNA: TGCGCCAGCCTAACAGGGGGTGGATCTGGAAACACCATATATTTT; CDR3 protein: CASLTGGGSGNTIYF
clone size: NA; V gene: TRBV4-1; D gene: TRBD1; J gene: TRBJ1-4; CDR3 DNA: TGCGCCAGCAGCCAAGCGGCACAGGGGGGCGGTGAAAAACTGTTTTTT; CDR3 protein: CASSQAAQGGGEKLFF
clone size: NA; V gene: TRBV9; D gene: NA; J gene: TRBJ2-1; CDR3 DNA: TGTGCCAGCAGCTCAGGACTCATTTTAGGGGAGCAGTTCTTC; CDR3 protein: CASSSGLILGEQFF
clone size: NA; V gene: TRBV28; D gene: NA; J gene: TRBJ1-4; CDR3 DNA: TGTGCCAGCAGTTTATCTTACCGACAGACAACTAATGAAAAACTGTTTTTT; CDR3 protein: CASSLSYRQTTNEKLFF
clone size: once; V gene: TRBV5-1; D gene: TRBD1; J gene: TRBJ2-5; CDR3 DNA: TGCGCCAGCAGCAACCCGGGACAGGGCGGCGAGACCCAGTACTTC; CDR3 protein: CASSNPGQGGETQYF
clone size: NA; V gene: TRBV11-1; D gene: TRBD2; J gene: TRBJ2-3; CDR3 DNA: TGTGCCAGCAGCCCCCTTCCGGGGGGGCAAGATACGCAGTATTTT; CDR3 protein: CASSPLPGGQDTQYF
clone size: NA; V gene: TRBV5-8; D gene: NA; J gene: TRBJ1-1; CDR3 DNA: TGTGCCAGCAGCTTGGACCTAGGGGGCACTGAAGCTTTCTTT; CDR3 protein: CASSLDLGGTEAFF
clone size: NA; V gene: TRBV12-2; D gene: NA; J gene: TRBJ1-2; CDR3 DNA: TGTGCAAGTCGCTTAACGCCCTGGATGGGCCTAACCTATGGCTACACCTTC; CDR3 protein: CASRLTPWMGLTYGYTF
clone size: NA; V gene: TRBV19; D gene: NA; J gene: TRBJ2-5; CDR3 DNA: TGTGCCAGTAGTATTGAGCTCGCCGAGGAGACCCAGTACTTC; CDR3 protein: CASSIELAEETQYF
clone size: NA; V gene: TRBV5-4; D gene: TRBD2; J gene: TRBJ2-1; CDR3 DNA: TGTGCCAGCAGCCGCGGGGGTTCCTACAATGAGCAGTTCTTC; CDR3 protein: CASSRGGSYNEQFF
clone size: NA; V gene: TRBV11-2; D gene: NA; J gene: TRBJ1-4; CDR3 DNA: TGTGCCAGCAGCTTAGTAGAAGCCGAAAAACTGTTTTTT; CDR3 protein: CASSLVEAEKLFF
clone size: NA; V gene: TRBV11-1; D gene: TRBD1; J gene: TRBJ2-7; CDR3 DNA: TGTGCCAGCAGCTTAGCACCCGACAGGGCCTACGAGCAGTACTTC; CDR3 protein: CASSLAPDRAYEQYF
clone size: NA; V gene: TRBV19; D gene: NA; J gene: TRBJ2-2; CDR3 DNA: TGTGCCAGTAGTATAGGAGTCTTCGGGGAGCTGTTTTTT; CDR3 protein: CASSIGVFGELFF
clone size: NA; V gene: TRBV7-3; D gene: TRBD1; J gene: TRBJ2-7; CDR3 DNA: TGTGCCAGCAGCTTAACACAGGGGGCTGGTAACGAGCAGTACTTC; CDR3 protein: CASSLTQGAGNEQYF
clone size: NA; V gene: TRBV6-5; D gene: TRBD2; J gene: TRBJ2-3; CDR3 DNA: TGTGCCAGCAGACACCGGGGGGGAAGCGGAGATACGCAGTATTTT; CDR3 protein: CASRHRGGSGDTQYF
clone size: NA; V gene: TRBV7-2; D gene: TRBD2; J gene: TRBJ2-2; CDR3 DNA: TGTGCCAGCAGCTTACCAGCGGGGGTCACCGGGGAGCTGTTTTTT; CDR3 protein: CASSLPAGVTGELFF
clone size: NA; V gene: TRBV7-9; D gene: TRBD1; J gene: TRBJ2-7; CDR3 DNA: TGTGCCAGCAGCTCCGACAAGGACAGGGTCGGCGAGCAGTACTTC; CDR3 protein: CASSSDKDRVGEQYF
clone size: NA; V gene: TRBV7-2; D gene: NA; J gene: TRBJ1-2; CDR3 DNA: TGTGCCAGCAGCTTAGATCCGGCAGGCTATGGCTACACCTTC; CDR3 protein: CASSLDPAGYGYTF
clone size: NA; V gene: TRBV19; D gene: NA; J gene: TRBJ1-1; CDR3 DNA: TGTGCCAGTAGTAGCTCGCGGAACACTGAAGCTTTCTTT; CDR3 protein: CASSSSRNTEAFF
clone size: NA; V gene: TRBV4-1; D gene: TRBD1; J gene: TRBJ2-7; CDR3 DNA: TGCGCCAGCAGCCACCCCGGGACAGAGTACGAGCAGTACTTC; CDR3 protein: CASSHPGTEYEQYF
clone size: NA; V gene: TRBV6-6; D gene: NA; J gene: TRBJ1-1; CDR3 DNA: TGTGCCAGCACCGCAGGGGATATGACTGAAGCTTTCTTT; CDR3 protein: CASTAGDMTEAFF
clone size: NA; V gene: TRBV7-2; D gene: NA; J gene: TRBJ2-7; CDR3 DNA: TGTGCCAGCACTACCAGGTGGGGCCACGAGCAGTACTTC; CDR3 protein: CASTTRWGHEQYF
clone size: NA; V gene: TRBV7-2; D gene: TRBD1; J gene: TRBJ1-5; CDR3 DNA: TGTGCCAGCAGCCCGGGACAGGCAGACGGGCCCCAGCATTTT; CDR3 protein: CASSPGQADGPQHF
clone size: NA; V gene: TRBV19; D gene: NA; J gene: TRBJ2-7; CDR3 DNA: TGTGCCAGTGGAGACAGAACCTACGAGCAGTACTTC; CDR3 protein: CASGDRTYEQYF
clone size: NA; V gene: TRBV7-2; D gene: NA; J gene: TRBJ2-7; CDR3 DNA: TGTGCCAGCAGCTTACGGACAGAAACCTACGAGCAGTACTTC; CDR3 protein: CASSLRTETYEQYF
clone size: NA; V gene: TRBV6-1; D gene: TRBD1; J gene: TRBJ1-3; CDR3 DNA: TGTGCCAGCAGGACAGGGGCTGCTGGAAACACCATATATTTT; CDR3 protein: CASRTGAAGNTIYF
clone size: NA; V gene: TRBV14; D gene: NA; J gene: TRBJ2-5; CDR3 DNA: TGTGCCAGCAGCCCGGCGGGGGCCTCCCAGTACTTC; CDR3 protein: CASSPAGASQYF
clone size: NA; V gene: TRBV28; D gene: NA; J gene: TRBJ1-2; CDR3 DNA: TGTGCCAGCAGTCTGGGGCGTGATTGGGGCTACACCTTC; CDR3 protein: CASSLGRDWGYTF
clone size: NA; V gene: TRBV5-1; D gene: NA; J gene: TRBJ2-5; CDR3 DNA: TGCGCCAGCAGCTTGGGTCGGTTGGTCAGGGAGACCCAGTACTTC; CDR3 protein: CASSLGRLVRETQYF
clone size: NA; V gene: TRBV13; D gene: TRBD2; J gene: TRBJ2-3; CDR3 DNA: TGTGCCAGCAGCATTACTAGCGGGGGCACAGATACGCAGTATTTT; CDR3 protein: CASSITSGGTDTQYF
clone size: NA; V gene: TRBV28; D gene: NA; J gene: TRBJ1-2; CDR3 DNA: TGTGCCAGCAAATTGGGGGCGCGGGACTATGGCTACACCTTC; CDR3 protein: CASKLGARDYGYTF
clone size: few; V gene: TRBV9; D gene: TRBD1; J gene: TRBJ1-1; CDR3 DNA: TGTGCCAGCAGCGTAGTCAGGACAGGAGAAGCTTTCTTT; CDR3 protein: CASSVVRTGEAFF